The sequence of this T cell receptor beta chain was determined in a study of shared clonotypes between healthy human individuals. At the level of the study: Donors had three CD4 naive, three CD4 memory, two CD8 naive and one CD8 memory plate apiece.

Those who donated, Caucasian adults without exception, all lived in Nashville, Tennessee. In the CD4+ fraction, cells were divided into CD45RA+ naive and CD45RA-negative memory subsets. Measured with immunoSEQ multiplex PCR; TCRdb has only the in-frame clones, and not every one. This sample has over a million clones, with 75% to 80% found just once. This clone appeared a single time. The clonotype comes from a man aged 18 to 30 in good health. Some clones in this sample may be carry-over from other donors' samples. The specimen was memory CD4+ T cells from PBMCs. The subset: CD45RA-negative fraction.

CDR3 protein: CASSSRQGDTQYF. The CDR3 nucleotides are TGTGCCAGCAGCTCCCGACAGGGTGATACGCAGTATTTT. The V call is TRBV7-2, the J call TRBJ2-3, with 7 positions matching TRBD1. The germline gives CDR1 SGHTA, CDR2 FQGNSA. The CDR3 is 13 residues long. Trimming at V came to 4 bases and at J to 6 bases, leaving 4 bases not matched to a gene.